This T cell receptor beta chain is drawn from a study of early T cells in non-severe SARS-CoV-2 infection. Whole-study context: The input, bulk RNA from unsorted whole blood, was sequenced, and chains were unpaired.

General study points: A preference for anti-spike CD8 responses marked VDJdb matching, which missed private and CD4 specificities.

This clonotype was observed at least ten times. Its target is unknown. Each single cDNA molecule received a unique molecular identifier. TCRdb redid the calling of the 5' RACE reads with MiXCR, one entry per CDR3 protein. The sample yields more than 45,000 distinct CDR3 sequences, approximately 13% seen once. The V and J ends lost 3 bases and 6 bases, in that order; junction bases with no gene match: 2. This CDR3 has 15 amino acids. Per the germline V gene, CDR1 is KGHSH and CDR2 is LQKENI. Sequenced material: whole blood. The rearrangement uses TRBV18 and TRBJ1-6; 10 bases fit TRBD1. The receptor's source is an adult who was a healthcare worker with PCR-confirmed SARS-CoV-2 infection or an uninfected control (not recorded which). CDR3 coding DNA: TGTGCCAGCTCACCGGGGACAGGGGTTAATTCACCCCTCCACTTT. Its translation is CASSPGTGVNSPLHF.